The 2 T cell receptor beta chains below all came from one sample that was sequenced in a study of shared clonotypes between healthy human individuals. Sequenced by immunoSEQ multiplex PCR; TCRdb stores in-frame clones only, minus some. The table has about 2 million clones, approximately 95% seen once. Specimen: naive CD4+ T cells sorted from blood. Subset specified: CD45RA+ positively selected. Receptors were obtained from a man aged 18 to 30 in good health.

The chain carries TRBV18 and TRBJ2-3, with D possibly TRBD2 on 6 matching bases. V was trimmed by 3 bases and J by 3 bases, leaving 13 bases between them. Germline values: CDR1 KGHSH, CDR2 LQKENI. CDR3 size: 15 residues. The CDR3: CASSPGGTGTDTQYF. The CDR3 DNA is TGTGCCAGCTCACCTGGCGGGACTGGGACAGATACGCAGTATTTT.

J is TRBJ1-4 and V is TRBV5-8; D perhaps matches TRBD1 (5 bases). CDR1 SGHTS and CDR2 YDEGEE come from the germline V gene. This CDR3 region has 19 residues. Trimming removed 2 bases at V and 6 bases at J, with 26 bases between. CDR3 sequence reads: CASSLTGTGAFRGDEKLFF. The CDR3 DNA follows: TGTGCCAGCAGCTTAACCGGGACGGGAGCCTTCCGTGGGGATGAAAAACTGTTTTTT.